A single sample gave rise to the 19 T cell receptor beta chains below, sequenced in a study of blood T cell repertoires in COVID-19. The method was immunoSEQ multiplex PCR; TCRdb's version includes in-frame clones alone and lacks a portion of them. Of nearly 200,000 clones listed, about 85% were seen once; the top ten hold approximately 0.99%. The sequencing sample was made of peripheral blood. The source of these receptors is a man aged 60 to 75 with COVID-19, enrolled during active disease.

This chain uses TRBV5-4 with TRBJ1-2; 7 bases align to TRBD1. The CDR3 runs 15 residues. The J segment lost 0 bases and the V segment lost 3 bases, leaving 5 bases of the junction unmatched. Germline CDR1 is SGHNT and CDR2 is YYREEE (reference sequence). The CDR3 DNA sequence: TGTGCCAGCAGCTCACCGACAGGGACTAACTATGGCTACACCTTC. Amino acid sequence: CASSSPTGTNYGYTF.

CDR3 region: CASSDRANYGYTF. The CDR3 nucleotides read TGTGCCAGCAGCGACAGGGCTAACTATGGCTACACCTTC. The V and J genes are TRBV7-9 and TRBJ1-2; 7 bases agree with TRBD1. Losses at the gene ends were 5 bases for V and 0 bases for J; bases not matched to a gene: 0. The CDR3 extends over 13 amino acids. Looked up from germline, CDR1 is SEHNR and CDR2 is FQNEAQ (reference sequence).

The chain combines TRBV30 with TRBJ1-2, with 8 nucleotides matching TRBD1. The germline V gene encodes CDR1 GTSNPN and CDR2 SVGIG (reference sequence). CDR3 length equals 13 residues. Trimming cost V 1 base and J 7 bases; bases outside gene matches: 5. CDR3: CAWSERQGLGYTF. The CDR3 region has the DNA TGTGCCTGGAGTGAACGACAGGGGCTTGGCTACACCTTC.

J is TRBJ1-2 and V is TRBV6-2 or TRBV6-3; no reliable D call. V was cut by 6 bases and J by 6 bases, with 11 bases left in between. The germline V gene has CDR1 MNHEY and CDR2 SVGEGT. This CDR3 has 12 residues. The CDR3 nucleotides are TGTGCCAGCAGCCGAGAGGAGAATGGCTACACCTTC. Protein: CASSREENGYTF.

This clone was seen only a few times. The chain uses TRBV4-3 and TRBJ2-3, with D maybe TRBD2 (5 bases). There are 15 residues in the CDR3. V was trimmed by 4 bases and J by 3 bases, leaving 14 bases between them. The germline V gene has CDR1 LGHNA and CDR2 YSLEER. The CDR3 sequence is CASSLMGEGTDTQYF. In DNA form, the CDR3 reads TGCGCCAGCAGCCTGATGGGTGAGGGAACAGATACGCAGTATTTT.

The chain uses TRBV5-5 and TRBJ1-1, with TRBD1 as a possible D gene (6 bases). Trimming removed 2 bases at V and 3 bases at J, with 26 bases between. Germline V CDR1 and CDR2: SGHKS, YYEKEE (reference sequence). The CDR3 contains 19 residues. The CDR3 reads CASSFNERTQGPEDTEAFF. CDR3 nucleotide sequence: TGTGCCAGCAGCTTTAATGAGAGGACCCAGGGGCCCGAGGACACTGAAGCTTTCTTT.

Only a few counts were recorded for this clone. This chain uses TRBV10-1 with TRBJ1-6, with a tentative D call TRBD1 (5 bases). This CDR3 comprises 13 residues. The germline V and J ends were trimmed by 2 bases and 10 bases, with 9 bases remaining between them. Per germline, CDR1 WNHNN and CDR2 SYGVQD (reference sequence). The CDR3 nucleotides read TGCGCCAGCAGTGAGATCAGGGAATCACCCCTCCACTTT. It specifies CASSEIRESPLHF.

This sequence joins TRBV6-1 and TRBJ2-1; D not certain. V was cut by 1 base and J by 6 bases, with 4 bases left in between. This CDR3 is built from 12 residues. Germline V gene sequence: CDR1 MNHNS, CDR2 SASEGT. CDR3 coding DNA: TGTGCCAGCAGTGAAGTAGTCAATGAGCAGTTCTTC. As protein: CASSEVVNEQFF.

The rearrangement joins TRBV11-2 to TRBJ2-7, with TRBD1 matching 10 bases. Germline V gene lookup returns CDR1 SGHAT and CDR2 FQNNGV. The CDR3 length is 16 residues. V was pared by 4 bases and J by 2 bases, with 8 bases of the junction left unmatched. In DNA form, the CDR3 reads TGTGCCAGCAGCTCGCAGGGACAGGGGTTGACCTACGAGCAGTACTTC. It yields the protein CASSSQGQGLTYEQYF.

The CDR3, as DNA: TGTGCCAGCAGTCCCATGACAGCTTACAATGAGCAGTTCTTC. It encodes CASSPMTAYNEQFF. The genes are TRBV6-5 and TRBJ2-1, with TRBD1 as a possible D gene (5 bases). The V end was cut by 5 bases, the J end by 4 bases, with 12 bases between. Germline V gene sequence: CDR1 MNHEY, CDR2 SVGAGI. This CDR3 has 14 amino acids.

The chain carries TRBV6-5 and TRBJ2-1; a weak D match, TRBD2 (5 bases). The CDR3 covers 13 residues. Germline loops: CDR1 MNHEY, CDR2 SVGAGI. Trimming pared 10 bases from V and 0 bases from J, leaving 10 bases between. CDR3 protein: CAIAGTSYNEQFF. CDR3 nucleotides: TGTGCCATTGCGGGTACCTCCTACAATGAGCAGTTCTTC.

J is TRBJ1-2 and V is TRBV5-8; the D is unclear. The CDR3 length is 13 residues. Germline assignment: CDR1 SGHTS and CDR2 YDEGEE. The V end lost 2 bases, the J end lost 6 bases, and 11 bases lay between the germline ends. CDR3 region: CASSFIRRDGYTF. The DNA for the CDR3 is TGTGCCAGCAGCTTTATCCGCCGGGATGGCTACACCTTC.

The chain recombines TRBV19 with TRBJ1-1; 8 nucleotides align to TRBD1. In germline, CDR1 is LNHDA, CDR2 SQIVND (reference sequence). The CDR3 contains 14 residues. Germline trimming cut 6 bases from V and 2 bases from J; bases unmatched to any gene: 5. The CDR3 sequence is CASRLGQANTEAFF. The CDR3 region has the DNA TGTGCCAGTAGACTGGGACAGGCCAACACTGAAGCTTTCTTT. The variable domain in full, completed from reference TRBV19 and TRBJ1-1, reads DGGITQSPKYLFRKEGQNVTLSCEQNLNHDAMYWYRQDPGQGLRLIYYSQIVNDFQKGDIAEGYSVSREKKESFPLTVTSAQKNPTAFYLCASRLGQANTEAFFGQGTRLTVV.

The chain has TRBV28 and TRBJ1-5; D may be TRBD1 (6 bases). Deletions cut 3 bases from V and 0 bases from J, with 18 bases between. Germline CDR1 reads MDHEN; CDR2 reads SYDVKM. The length of the CDR3 is 18 residues. The CDR3 here is CASSFSRGGGNSNQPQHF. CDR3 nucleotide sequence: TGTGCCAGCAGTTTTAGTCGAGGGGGTGGGAATAGCAATCAGCCCCAGCATTTT.

The CDR3 DNA follows: TGTGCCTGGAGTGTACAGAGGACAATGGGTCCAGAGCAGTACTTC. Translation: CAWSVQRTMGPEQYF. The chain joins TRBV30 to TRBJ2-7; D perhaps matches TRBD1 (5 bases). This CDR3 has 15 amino acids. The V and J ends lost 0 bases and 7 bases respectively, with 19 bases between them. Germline CDR1 is GTSNPN and CDR2 is SVGIG (reference sequence).

CDR3 sequence reads: CASGPTGREFF. CDR3 sequence (DNA): TGCGCCAGCGGACCGACAGGACGGGAGTTCTTC. This chain joins TRBV5-1 and TRBJ2-1; weak D call: TRBD1 (6 bases). The V gene lost 7 bases and the J gene lost 14 bases, with 16 bases spanning the gap. Germline-derived CDR1 and CDR2 are SGHRS and YFSETQ. CDR3 length equals 11 residues. The full variable domain, its missing parts supplied by reference TRBV5-1 and TRBJ2-1, is KAGVTQTPRYLIKTRGQQVTLSCSPISGHRSVSWYQQTPGQGLQFLFEYFSETQRNKGNFPGRFSGRQFSNSRSEMNVSTLELGDSALYLCASGPTGREFFGPGTRLTVL.

V and J are TRBV5-1 and TRBJ2-7, with a weak D call TRBD2 (7 bases). Germline V gene data show CDR1 as SGHRS and CDR2 as YFSETQ. The V and J ends lost 3 bases and 0 bases respectively, with 16 bases between them. There are 16 residues in the CDR3. DNA of the CDR3: TGCGCCAGCAGCTGGGGGGGTACAGGGACCTCCTACGAGCAGTACTTC. Translation gives CASSWGGTGTSYEQYF.

The chain uses TRBV4-1 and TRBJ1-5; D remains unclear. This CDR3 spans 14 amino acids. Germline V gene data show CDR1 as MGHRA and CDR2 as YSYEKL. Between the trimmed V and J ends, which lost 1 base and 2 bases, there was a span of 6 bases. In nucleotides, the CDR3 is TGCGCCAGCAGCCAAGTATTTGGCAATCAGCCCCAGCATTTT. Protein sequence: CASSQVFGNQPQHF.

The rearrangement uses TRBV14 and TRBJ2-1, with 14 bases that match TRBD2. The germline gives CDR1 SGHDN, CDR2 FVKESK. Trimming removed 5 bases from V and 7 bases from J; junction bases left unmatched: 7. This CDR3 spans 16 amino acids. CDR3 sequence reads: CASSLRGTSGRNEQFF. The CDR3 nucleotides are TGTGCCAGCAGCTTACGCGGGACTAGCGGGAGAAATGAGCAGTTCTTC.